A single T cell receptor (beta chain) is shown here with its context. Some clones are missing from TCRdb's copy, which holds only in-frame ones; the method was immunoSEQ multiplex PCR. This table holds about 110,000 clones, over 75% found once. These data originate in a study of control samples from healthy donors and cancer patients. Sequencing was done on a sample of PBMCs. The clonotype comes from a woman aged 55-70 years with lung cancer.

CDR3 loop: CASSLGTSPLHF. The CDR3 region has the DNA TGTGCCAGCAGTTTAGGGACTTCACCCCTCCACTTT. The chain carries TRBV27 and TRBJ1-6; TRBD1 might be the D (5 bases). In germline, CDR1 is MNHEY, CDR2 SMNVEV (reference sequence). This CDR3 comprises 12 residues. The ends were cut back, 2 bases at V and 9 bases at J, with 5 bases in the middle.